The 28 T cell receptor beta chains below all came from one sample that was sequenced in a study of T-cell reconstitution after alpha-beta-depleted transplantation in children. Construction of the TCRbeta library involved unique molecular identifiers. TCRdb re-analysed the PCR reads in MiXCR, keeping a single row per CDR3 protein. The sample lists hundreds of thousands of distinct CDR3 sequences, roughly 14% occurring once. The specimen was PBMCs, collected before TCRalphabeta/CD19-depleted stem cell transplant. The receptors were sampled from a girl aged 2 to 10 with congenital amegakaryocytic thrombocytopenia, due to receive a stem cell transplant.

This clonotype was detected only a few times. The gene calls are TRBV28 and TRBJ1-5; no definite D call. Germline V gene lookup returns CDR1 MDHEN and CDR2 SYDVKM. The CDR3 loop spans 11 amino acids. Deletions cut 8 bases from V and 7 bases from J, with 9 bases between. The CDR3 loop reads CASSLEQPQHF. As DNA, the CDR3 is TGTGCCAGCTCCCTGGAGCAGCCCCAGCATTTT. The entire variable domain, with the rest obtained from reference TRBV28 and TRBJ1-5, is as follows: DVKVTQSSRYLVKRTGEKVFLECVQDMDHENMFWYRQDPGLGLRLIYFSYDVKMKEKGDIPEGYSVSREKKERFSLILESASTNQTSMYLCASSLEQPQHFGDGTRLSIL.

This clonotype was counted between two and nine times. The chain couples TRBV6-5 to TRBJ2-5; 7 nucleotides agree with TRBD2. V lost 2 bases, J lost 4 bases, and 7 bases stayed unmatched. The germline V gene has CDR1 MNHEY and CDR2 SVGAGI. CDR3 length equals 15 residues. This chain's CDR3 is CASSYRGEWGETQYF. DNA for the CDR3: TGTGCCAGCAGTTACCGGGGGGAATGGGGAGAGACCCAGTACTTC.

In this sample, this clonotype turned up a few times. This rearrangement joins TRBV6-5 to TRBJ2-2; D may be TRBD1 or TRBD2 (5 bases each). Germline V gives CDR1 MNHEY, CDR2 SVGAGI. V was pared by 1 base and J by 0 bases, with 9 bases between. The CDR3 has 16 residues. The CDR3 DNA is TGTGCCAGCAGTTACTGGGGGAAGACGAACACCGGGGAGCTGTTTTTT. This sequence encodes CASSYWGKTNTGELFF.

This clonotype turned up a few times. This chain links TRBV25-1 with TRBJ2-4; 11 positions match TRBD2. The ends lost 4 bases at V and 15 bases at J; junction bases unmatched: 8. The CDR3 spans 13 residues. CDR1 and CDR2 (germline): MGHDK, SYGVNS. Here the CDR3 DNA reads TGTGCCAGCAGTGCCCTAGCGGGAGGACTCTTGTACTTC. It yields the protein CASSALAGGLLYF.

The genes are TRBV20-1 and TRBJ2-7, with D maybe TRBD1 (6 bases). This CDR3 region has 13 residues. Germline CDR1 DFQATT, CDR2 SNEGSKA (reference sequence). V was pared by 5 bases and J by 7 bases, with 18 bases between. In DNA form, the CDR3 reads TGCAGTGCTCCGAACTCCAGGGGATGGGAGCAGTACTTC. This gives the protein CSAPNSRGWEQYF.

This clonotype was detected ten times or more. This chain links TRBV20-1 with TRBJ2-5; D uncertain. The V and J ends lost 4 bases and 1 base respectively, with 10 bases between them. The V gene's germline CDR1 is DFQATT and CDR2 SNEGSKA (reference sequence). This CDR3 spans 13 amino acids. In DNA, the CDR3 is TGCAGTGCTATAGGCAGAGCCCAAGAGACCCAGTACTTC. Its translation: CSAIGRAQETQYF.

Many counts were recorded for this clonotype. This chain links TRBV20-1 with TRBJ1-6; D might be TRBD1 (5 bases). Germline CDR1 DFQATT, CDR2 SNEGSKA (reference sequence). With 4 bases removed from V and 9 bases from J, the gap between germline ends came to 19 bases. This CDR3 comprises 15 residues. Here the CDR3 reads CSANEIGGVVSPLHF. DNA for the CDR3: TGCAGTGCTAATGAAATTGGGGGGGTCGTTTCACCCCTCCACTTT.

The sample holds many counts of this clonotype. The chain uses TRBV5-1 and TRBJ1-2; D gene uncertain. Trimming left V 0 bases short and J 2 bases short, with 14 bases between. This CDR3 region has 16 residues. Germline-derived CDR1 and CDR2 are SGHRS and YFSETQ. The CDR3 region has the DNA TGCGCCAGCAGCTTGGGGTCCCTTACCCTCAACTATGGCTACACCTTC. Translating it yields CASSLGSLTLNYGYTF.

The chain has TRBV20-1 and TRBJ2-1; 15 nucleotides match TRBD2. CDR1 and CDR2 (germline): DFQATT, SNEGSKA (reference sequence). The V segment lost 5 bases and the J segment 9 bases; nucleotides outside the gene matches: 2. The CDR3 has 13 residues. The CDR3 sequence is CSAGTSGRPEQFF. CDR3 DNA: TGCAGTGCTGGGACTAGCGGGAGGCCTGAGCAGTTCTTC.

The table lists this clonotype with many counts. The V gene is TRBV7-7, the J gene TRBJ2-1; no clear D gene. The CDR3 is made up of 14 amino acids. Germline V gene data show CDR1 as SSHAT and CDR2 as FNYEAQ (reference sequence). V was pared by 3 bases and J by 4 bases, with 10 bases between. This chain's CDR3 is CASSLTPQYNEQFF. CDR3 sequence (DNA): TGTGCCAGCAGCTTGACCCCCCAATACAATGAGCAGTTCTTC.

V usage is TRBV5-1 and J usage is TRBJ2-5, with D uncertain. The CDR3 contains 14 residues. Germline CDR1 and CDR2: SGHRS and YFSETQ. The V and J ends lost 0 bases and 4 bases respectively, with 10 bases between them. The CDR3 coding sequence is TGCGCCAGCAGCTTGGTTCCAGGTGGAGAGACCCAGTACTTC. Translated, it gives CASSLVPGGETQYF. Full variable domain (rest looked up from reference TRBV5-1 and TRBJ2-5): KAGVTQTPRYLIKTRGQQVTLSCSPISGHRSVSWYQQTPGQGLQFLFEYFSETQRNKGNFPGRFSGRQFSNSRSEMNVSTLELGDSALYLCASSLVPGGETQYFGPGTRLLVL.

The chain uses TRBV19 and TRBJ2-1, with 7 nucleotides matching TRBD1. The CDR3 runs to 14 residues. CDR1 is LNHDA and CDR2 is SQIVND in the germline V gene (reference sequence). After removal of 4 bases from V and 4 bases from J, the junction contained 4 bases not matched to a gene. In DNA, the CDR3 is TGTGCCAGTAGTACTCGGGACAGATACAATGAGCAGTTCTTC. Protein: CASSTRDRYNEQFF. Based on the CDR3 plus reference TRBV19 and TRBJ2-1, the full variable domain is DGGITQSPKYLFRKEGQNVTLSCEQNLNHDAMYWYRQDPGQGLRLIYYSQIVNDFQKGDIAEGYSVSREKKESFPLTVTSAQKNPTAFYLCASSTRDRYNEQFFGPGTRLTVL.

This clonotype was counted between two and nine times. This chain uses TRBV4-2 with TRBJ2-7; D unresolved. CDR1 and CDR2 (germline): LGHNA, YNFKEQ. Trimming pared 0 bases from V and 3 bases from J, leaving 9 bases between. The CDR3 covers 14 residues. CDR3 protein: CASSQEGSDYEQYF. The CDR3 DNA sequence: TGTGCCAGCAGCCAAGAGGGATCCGACTACGAGCAGTACTTC.

The chain has TRBV12-3 or TRBV12-4 and TRBJ1-1; a possible D gene is TRBD1 (5 bases). Trimming removed 6 bases from V and 10 bases from J, with 12 bases in between. The CDR3 is 11 amino acids. The CDR3 region has the DNA TGTGCCAGCAGCGATGGGGGGGTAGCTTTCTTT. Translating gives CASSDGGVAFF.

This clonotype appeared many times. The J gene is TRBJ2-1, the V gene TRBV29-1, with D possibly TRBD1 on 6 matching bases. From germline, CDR1 is SQVTM and CDR2 ANQGSEA. The ends were cut back, 7 bases at V and 10 bases at J, with 23 bases in the middle. The CDR3 spans 14 residues. CDR3 in amino acids: CSAERGYVSPEQFF. CDR3 sequence (DNA): TGCAGCGCCGAAAGGGGGTACGTCTCACCAGAGCAGTTCTTC.

The CDR3 reads CASSPGQGYYEQYF. The CDR3 nucleotides are TGCGCCAGCAGCCCCGGACAGGGTTACTACGAGCAGTACTTC. The chain combines TRBV5-1 with TRBJ2-7; 8 bases agree with TRBD1. Per the germline V gene, CDR1 is SGHRS and CDR2 is YFSETQ. J lost 3 bases, V lost 4 bases, and 6 bases had no gene match. The CDR3 is 14 residues long. The complete variable domain, with remaining parts taken from reference TRBV5-1 and TRBJ2-7, reads KAGVTQTPRYLIKTRGQQVTLSCSPISGHRSVSWYQQTPGQGLQFLFEYFSETQRNKGNFPGRFSGRQFSNSRSEMNVSTLELGDSALYLCASSPGQGYYEQYFGPGTRLTVT.

The rearrangement joins TRBV5-1 to TRBJ1-2; 8 bases match TRBD1. J gave up 1 base and V 4 bases, and 6 bases lay outside the gene matches. The V gene's germline CDR1 is SGHRS and CDR2 YFSETQ. The CDR3 consists of 15 residues. The CDR3 loop reads CASSLTGENNYGYTF. For the CDR3, the DNA is TGCGCCAGCAGCCTGACAGGGGAAAATAACTATGGCTACACCTTC.

This clonotype came up many times. The rearrangement uses TRBV5-1 and TRBJ1-1; 8 bases match TRBD1. The trim removed 0 bases at V and 3 bases at J, leaving 1 base unmatched. Germline V gives CDR1 SGHRS, CDR2 YFSETQ. The CDR3 is made up of 14 amino acids. The CDR3: CASSLGGQDTEAFF. CDR3 DNA: TGCGCCAGCAGCTTGGGGGGACAGGACACTGAAGCTTTCTTT.

J is TRBJ1-2 and V is TRBV5-1; D gene unclear. The CDR3 is made up of 11 amino acids. Trimming stripped 7 bases from V and 8 bases from J, with 12 bases between. Germline lookup yields CDR1 SGHRS and CDR2 YFSETQ. CDR3 amino acids: CASRGSVGYTF. CDR3 DNA sequence: TGCGCCAGCCGCGGCTCGGTCGGCTACACCTTC.

This clonotype was observed at least ten times. The rearrangement joins TRBV12-3 or TRBV12-4 to TRBJ2-1, with 7 bases lining up with TRBD2. V was clipped by 1 base and J by 2 bases; unmatched bases: 5. The CDR3 is 16 residues long. This chain's CDR3 is CASSLGERGPYNEQFF. The CDR3 coding sequence is TGTGCCAGCAGTTTAGGCGAGCGGGGACCCTACAATGAGCAGTTCTTC.

The sample holds a few counts of this clonotype. This chain links TRBV7-9 with TRBJ2-7; D is unclear. The CDR3 spans 13 residues. With 4 bases removed from V and 5 bases from J, the gap between germline ends came to 12 bases. The germline V gene encodes CDR1 SEHNR and CDR2 FQNEAQ (reference sequence). The CDR3 spells CASSYSKRDEQYF. CDR3 in DNA: TGTGCCAGCAGCTACTCCAAAAGGGACGAGCAGTACTTC.

This clonotype was seen a few times. The V call is TRBV3-1, the J call TRBJ2-3, with D perhaps TRBD2 (5 bases). V was clipped by 2 bases and J by 4 bases, with 7 bases between them. Germline CDR1 is LGHDT and CDR2 is YNNKEL (reference sequence). The CDR3 loop spans 13 amino acids. CDR3 sequence reads: CASSQREADTQYF. The DNA for the CDR3 is TGTGCCAGCAGCCAACGGGAAGCAGATACGCAGTATTTT.

This clonotype was counted at least ten times. The genes are TRBV6-1 and TRBJ2-5, with 7 bases fitting TRBD1. Unmatched junction bases numbered 2, after V lost 6 bases and J lost 1 base. Germline values: CDR1 MNHNS, CDR2 SASEGT. CDR3 length: 13 amino acids. The CDR3 loop is CASRRTGQETQYF. CDR3 coding DNA: TGTGCCAGCAGACGGACAGGCCAAGAGACCCAGTACTTC.

This clonotype was counted ten times or more. The chain is built from TRBV29-1 and TRBJ1-1; a possible D gene is TRBD1 (5 bases). V gave up 6 bases and J gave up 0 bases, with 11 bases separating them. The CDR3 sequence is 13 residues long. Germline V lookup: CDR1 SQVTM, CDR2 ANQGSEA. CDR3 amino acids: CSVGTVLNTEAFF. The CDR3, as DNA: TGCAGCGTCGGGACCGTTCTGAACACTGAAGCTTTCTTT. Full variable domain (remainder filled in from reference TRBV29-1 and TRBJ1-1): SAVISQKPSRDICQRGTSLTIQCQVDSQVTMMFWYRQQPGQSLTLIATANQGSEATYESGFVIDKFPISRPNLTFSTLTVSNMSPEDSSIYLCSVGTVLNTEAFFGQGTRLTVV.

This clonotype was seen only a few times. The chain employs TRBV15 and TRBJ2-3; 8 positions agree with TRBD1. V was clipped by 2 bases and J by 7 bases; unmatched bases: 8. Per the germline V gene, CDR1 is LNHNV and CDR2 is YYDKDF (reference sequence). This CDR3 comprises 15 residues. In DNA form, the CDR3 reads TGTGCCACCAGCAGACAGACAGGGGTACTACATACGCAGTATTTT. Translated: CATSRQTGVLHTQYF.

This clonotype showed up many times. The J gene is TRBJ2-5, the V gene TRBV5-1, with 11 bases matching TRBD2. V was pared by 5 bases and J by 4 bases, with 7 bases of the junction left unmatched. The CDR3 is 15 residues long. Germline loops: CDR1 SGHRS, CDR2 YFSETQ. CDR3 DNA sequence: TGCGCCAGCAGGCGTGGGACTAGCGGTGGAGAGACCCAGTACTTC. Translating gives CASRRGTSGGETQYF.

This clonotype has a handful of counts. The CDR3 nucleotides are TGCAGCGTACCGGGACAGGGGGACGGGTATGGCTACACCTTC. Its protein product is CSVPGQGDGYGYTF. The chain carries TRBV29-1 and TRBJ1-2, with 11 positions matching TRBD1. The CDR3 length is 14 residues. Germline assignment: CDR1 SQVTM and CDR2 ANQGSEA. V was clipped by 6 bases and J by 5 bases; unmatched bases: 8.

This clonotype was found a few times. CDR3 coding DNA: TGTGCCAGCAGCTCTAGACTAGCGGAAGCCTACGAGCAGTACTTC. Its translation: CASSSRLAEAYEQYF. The chain employs TRBV7-8 and TRBJ2-7; TRBD2 agrees at 9 bases. The germline V gene encodes CDR1 SGHVS and CDR2 FQNEAQ. V shed 4 bases and J 2 bases; nucleotides not matched to a gene: 6. The CDR3 is 15 amino acids.